Listed here are 3 T cell receptor beta chains from one sample, sequenced in a study of T cell repertoires in cytomegalovirus infection. MiXCR, run by TCRdb on the reads, gives a single entry per CDR3 protein. The sample has 650,000 to 850,000 distinct CDR3 sequences, almost 30% seen once. Antigens for these TCRs are unknown. This material consisted of cultured CD8+ T cells from PBMCs, taken from culture after CMV antigen stimulation. The source of these receptors is a human donor in good health (CMV status not recorded). Some clones in this sample may be carry-over from other donors' samples.

In this sample, this clonotype turned up many times. J is TRBJ2-1 and V is TRBV12-3 or TRBV12-4; D unclear. V lost 2 bases to trimming and J lost 5 bases, with 13 bases between them. CDR3 size: 15 residues. CDR3 sequence (DNA): TGTGCCAGCAGTTTATTTTTGGGAAGAGACAATGAGCAGTTCTTC. Translation gives CASSLFLGRDNEQFF.

The J gene is TRBJ2-5, the V gene TRBV24-1, with TRBD2 identical over 7 bases. After removal of 7 bases from V and 7 bases from J, the junction contained 5 bases not matched to a gene. CDR3 length: 12 residues. From germline, CDR1 is KGHDR and CDR2 SFDVKD. The CDR3 DNA reads TGTGCCACCAGCGGGACTAAGGGGACCCAGTACTTC. It yields the protein CATSGTKGTQYF.

This clonotype was seen a few times. J is TRBJ1-3 and V is TRBV6-6; TRBD1 matches at 8 bases. The germline gives CDR1 MNHNY, CDR2 SVGAGI (reference sequence). CDR3 length: 15 residues. The junction had 4 bases not matched to a gene; V was cut back by 2 bases and J by 4 bases. CDR3 region: CASSYGDRGGNTIYF. In DNA form, the CDR3 reads TGTGCCAGCAGTTACGGAGACAGGGGAGGAAACACCATATATTTT.